The rows below give T cell receptor beta chains drawn from one sample of a study of CD8 T cells in Susac syndrome. Each CDR3 protein gets one entry after TCRdb re-called the immunoSEQ multiplex PCR reads with MiXCR. This table holds about 60,000 distinct CDR3 sequences, about 94% found once. The source material was CD8+ T cells from PBMCs. The receptors were gathered from a human donor with multiple sclerosis. CDR3s include the opening cysteine and the closing phenylalanine or tryptophan. The order of the fields is CDR3 protein, V gene, D gene. D genes are given only for firm matches.

CASSLMTSGYNEQFF,TRBV7-9,TRBD2
CSARDPVPNEAFF,TRBV20-1,NA
CASSQDRGPGDGYTF,TRBV14,NA
CATSLRNQPQHF,TRBV24-1,NA
CASSLGSQGAYEQYF,TRBV13,TRBD1
CASSHAGQGDEQYF,TRBV4-1,TRBD1
CASSQEIGGASTDTQYF,TRBV3-1,NA
CASSLMWGNDEQYF,TRBV27,NA
CASSQDQGARGDMNTEAFF,TRBV14,TRBD1
CASSLGQGTDTQYF,TRBV28,NA
CASSVERGLNSYNEQFF,TRBV9,TRBD2
CASSGDGNNEQFF,TRBV6-4,NA
CASQTNTEAFF,TRBV14,NA
CASSGDRLYEQYF,TRBV5-1,TRBD1
CASKGHGGEGRPEAFF,TRBV7-9,NA
CASSQAQGGAYEQYF,TRBV14,TRBD1
CASRTGPTLIYEQYF,TRBV28,NA
CASTRTPQGGYTF,TRBV2,NA
CASSVGLADTQETQYF,TRBV9,TRBD2
CASSSDRTDTQYF,TRBV7-9,NA
CASSLGGFGETQYF,TRBV27,NA
CATSRDAGASYEQYF,TRBV15,NA
CASRARGGETQYF,TRBV11-2,NA
CASSLPTDYTDEQFF,TRBV28,NA
CASRHRTSGMNEQFF,TRBV6-6,TRBD2
CASSLNPKIYGYTF,TRBV7-9,NA
CASSLVLSRQETQYF,TRBV27,NA
CASSFPTRHEQYF,TRBV7-9,NA
CASRTGTSIDTQYF,TRBV5-4,TRBD2
CASSPRDSGTQYF,TRBV27,NA
CAWSVGQIYEQYF,TRBV30,NA
CASSRDRGRSYQETQYF,TRBV28,TRBD1
CASRPLAGGPYNEQFF,TRBV6-2/TRBV6-3,TRBD2
CSARQTGSGNTIYF,TRBV20-1,NA
CASSLVSGSYNEQFF,TRBV5-1,NA
CAWSVDGSGELFF,TRBV30,NA
CASKGDGETQYF,TRBV27,NA
CASSSDATSYEQYF,TRBV7-2,NA
CASSLALAARETQYF,TRBV12-3/TRBV12-4,NA
CASSGSEANVLTF,TRBV7-9,NA
CATSDFRHAGPSSSYNEQFF,TRBV24-1,NA
CASSLMGSYEQYF,TRBV27,NA
CASSPVLGSNQPQHF,TRBV27,NA
CASSLRLIDGVGHNEQYF,TRBV27,NA
CSARTGGYEQYF,TRBV29-1,TRBD1